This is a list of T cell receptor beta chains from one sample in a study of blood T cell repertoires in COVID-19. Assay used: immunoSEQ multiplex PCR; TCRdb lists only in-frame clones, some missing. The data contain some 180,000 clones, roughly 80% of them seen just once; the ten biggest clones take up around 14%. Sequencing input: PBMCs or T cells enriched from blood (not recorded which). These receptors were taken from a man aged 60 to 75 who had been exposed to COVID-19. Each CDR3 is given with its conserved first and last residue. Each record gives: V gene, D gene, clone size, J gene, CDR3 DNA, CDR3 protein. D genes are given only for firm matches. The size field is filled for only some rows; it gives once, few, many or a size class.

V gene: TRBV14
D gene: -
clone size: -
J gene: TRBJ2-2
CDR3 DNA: TGTGCCAGCAGCCAAGATCTCGGCACCGGGGAGCTGTTTTTT
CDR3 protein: CASSQDLGTGELFF

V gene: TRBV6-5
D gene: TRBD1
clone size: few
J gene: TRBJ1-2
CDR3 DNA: TGTGCCAGCAGGCTTGGGGAACAGGGGTTCTATGGCTACACCTTC
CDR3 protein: CASRLGEQGFYGYTF

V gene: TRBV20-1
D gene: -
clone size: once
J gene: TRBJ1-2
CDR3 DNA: TGCAGTGCTCAGGGACTGCGGGGCTACACCTTC
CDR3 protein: CSAQGLRGYTF

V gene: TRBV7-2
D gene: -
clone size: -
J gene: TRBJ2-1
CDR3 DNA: TGTGCCAGCAGCTTAAGTCAGGCCACCTACAATGAGCAGTTCTTC
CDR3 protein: CASSLSQATYNEQFF

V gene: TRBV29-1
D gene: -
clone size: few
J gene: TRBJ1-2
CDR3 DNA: TGCAGCGTTGATCGGGGATCGGTATCCCCCCATAATGGCTACACCTTC
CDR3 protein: CSVDRGSVSPHNGYTF

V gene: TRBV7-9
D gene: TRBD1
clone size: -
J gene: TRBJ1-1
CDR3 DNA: TGTGCCAGCATCAAAGGACAGGATCGCACTGAAGCTTTCTTT
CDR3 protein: CASIKGQDRTEAFF

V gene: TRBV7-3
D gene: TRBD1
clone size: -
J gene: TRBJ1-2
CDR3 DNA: TGTGCCAGCAGCTCTGCCGGGACAGGGGGCGGAGGCGCTGGCTACACCTTC
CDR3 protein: CASSSAGTGGGGAGYTF

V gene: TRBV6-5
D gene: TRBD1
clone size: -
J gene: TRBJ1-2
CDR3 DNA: TGTGCCAGCAGTTCCAATCCAGGGGGACGAGGCTACACCTTC
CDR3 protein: CASSSNPGGRGYTF

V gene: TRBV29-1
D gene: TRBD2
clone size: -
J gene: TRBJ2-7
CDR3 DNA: TGCAGCGTTGGGAGCGGGAAGTCCTACGAGCAGTACTTC
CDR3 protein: CSVGSGKSYEQYF

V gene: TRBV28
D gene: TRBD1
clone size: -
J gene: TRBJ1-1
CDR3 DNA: TGTGCCAGCAGTTTAATGGGACAGGGGACGCCTTTCTTT
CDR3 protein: CASSLMGQGTPFF

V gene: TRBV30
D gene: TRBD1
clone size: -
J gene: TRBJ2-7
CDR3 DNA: TGTGCCTGGAGGAGGCCAGGGGGTACCTACGAGCAGTACTTC
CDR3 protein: CAWRRPGGTYEQYF

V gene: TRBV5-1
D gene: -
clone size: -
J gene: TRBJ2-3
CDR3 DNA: TGCGCCAGCAGCTTGGAGGGAGGCACAGATACGCAGTATTTT
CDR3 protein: CASSLEGGTDTQYF

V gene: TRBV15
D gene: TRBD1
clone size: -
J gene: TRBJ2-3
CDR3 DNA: TGTGCCACCAGCAGAGAGGGCAGGGGGCAGTCAGATACGCAGTATTTT
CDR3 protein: CATSREGRGQSDTQYF

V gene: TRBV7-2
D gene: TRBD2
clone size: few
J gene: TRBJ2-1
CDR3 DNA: TGTGCCAGCAGCTTAGTTGTTAGCGGGAGGTCCGATGAGCAGTTCTTC
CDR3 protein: CASSLVVSGRSDEQFF

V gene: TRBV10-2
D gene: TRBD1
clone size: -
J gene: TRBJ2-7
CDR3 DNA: TGCGCCAGCAGTGGGTGGGGGACAGGGGTGGTCGAGCAGTACTTC
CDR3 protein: CASSGWGTGVVEQYF

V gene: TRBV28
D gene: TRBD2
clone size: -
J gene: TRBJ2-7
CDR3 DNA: TGTGCCAGCAGCTTTCCGTTGCGACTAGCGGAGAGCTCCTACGAGCAGTACTTC
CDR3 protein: CASSFPLRLAESSYEQYF

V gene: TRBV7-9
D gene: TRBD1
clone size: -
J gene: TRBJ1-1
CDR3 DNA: TGTGCCAGCAGCTTAGCGGTCGGGACAGCTACGACTGAAGCTTTCTTT
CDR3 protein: CASSLAVGTATTEAFF

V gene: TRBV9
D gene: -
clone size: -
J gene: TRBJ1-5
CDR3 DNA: TGTGCCAGCAGCGAGGACGGCGCGGGGCCCCAGCATTTT
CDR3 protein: CASSEDGAGPQHF

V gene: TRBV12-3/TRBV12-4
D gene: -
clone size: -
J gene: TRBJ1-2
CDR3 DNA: TGTGCCAGCAGTTTCACCGGGGAGGGCTACACCTTC
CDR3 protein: CASSFTGEGYTF

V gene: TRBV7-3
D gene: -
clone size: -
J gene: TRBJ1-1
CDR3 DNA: TGTGCCAGCAGCCTACAGGGTATGCGCACTGAAGCTTTCTTT
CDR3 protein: CASSLQGMRTEAFF

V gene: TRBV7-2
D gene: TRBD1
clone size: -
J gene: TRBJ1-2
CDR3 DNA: TGTGCCAGCAGCTCCAGACAGGGATCTAACTATGGCTACACCTTC
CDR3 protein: CASSSRQGSNYGYTF

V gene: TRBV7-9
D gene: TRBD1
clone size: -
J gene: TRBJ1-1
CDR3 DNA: TGTGCCAGCAGCATCCCTACAGGGGGCAGTACTGAAGCTTTCTTT
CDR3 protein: CASSIPTGGSTEAFF

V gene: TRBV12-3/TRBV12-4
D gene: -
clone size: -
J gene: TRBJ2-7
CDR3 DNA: TGTGCCAGCAGTTTGGCTAGTTCCTACGAGCAGTACTTC
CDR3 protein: CASSLASSYEQYF

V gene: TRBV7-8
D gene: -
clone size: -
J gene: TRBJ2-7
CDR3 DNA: TGTGCCAGCAGCTATAGCGGAGGGGACAGGCAGTACTTC
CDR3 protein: CASSYSGGDRQYF

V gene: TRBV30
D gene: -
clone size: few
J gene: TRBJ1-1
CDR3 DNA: TGTGCCTGGAGCGAGGGCGCCTACGAAGCTTTCTTT
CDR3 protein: CAWSEGAYEAFF

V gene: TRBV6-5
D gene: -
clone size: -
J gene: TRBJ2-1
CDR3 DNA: TGTGCCAGCACCAGGGCTCTTGGAGGGGATGAGCAGTTCTTC
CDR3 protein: CASTRALGGDEQFF

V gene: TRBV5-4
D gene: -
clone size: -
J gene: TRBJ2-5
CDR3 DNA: TGTGCCAGCAGCTTGAATCAAGATGCGGAGACCCAGTACTTC
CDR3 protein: CASSLNQDAETQYF

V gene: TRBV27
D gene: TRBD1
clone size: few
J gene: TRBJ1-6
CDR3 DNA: TGTGCCAGCAGTTTCCTCCGGACAGGGGATTCACCCCTCCACTTT
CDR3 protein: CASSFLRTGDSPLHF

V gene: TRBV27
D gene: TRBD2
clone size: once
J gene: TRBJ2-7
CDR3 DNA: TGTGCCAGCAGTTCGCCGGGGAGGGTGTACGAGCAGTACTTC
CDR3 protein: CASSSPGRVYEQYF

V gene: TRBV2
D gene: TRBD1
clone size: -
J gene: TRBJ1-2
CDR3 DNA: TGTGCCAGCAGTGGGGCAGGGGGTATTGGCTACACCTTC
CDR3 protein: CASSGAGGIGYTF

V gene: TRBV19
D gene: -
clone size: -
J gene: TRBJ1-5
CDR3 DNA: TGTGCCAGTAGTATTGCCGGCCGGAGTTGGCAGCCCCAGCATTTT
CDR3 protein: CASSIAGRSWQPQHF

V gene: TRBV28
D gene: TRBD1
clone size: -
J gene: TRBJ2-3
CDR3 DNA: TGTGCCAGCAGCCAAACAGGGGTGGCGGCAGATACGCAGTATTTT
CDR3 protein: CASSQTGVAADTQYF

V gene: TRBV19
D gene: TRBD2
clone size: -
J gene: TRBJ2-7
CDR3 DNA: TGTGCCAGTAGTCCGGGACTAGCGGGATTGGGCGAGCAGTACTTC
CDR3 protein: CASSPGLAGLGEQYF

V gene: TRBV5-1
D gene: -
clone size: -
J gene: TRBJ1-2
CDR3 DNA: TGCGCCAGCAGCCCCGGACAGTATGGCTACACCTTC
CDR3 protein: CASSPGQYGYTF

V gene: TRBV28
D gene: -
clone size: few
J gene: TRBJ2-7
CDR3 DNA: TGTGCCAGCAGGGAACAAAGAGCAGGGATGTCCTACGAGCAGTACTTC
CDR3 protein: CASREQRAGMSYEQYF

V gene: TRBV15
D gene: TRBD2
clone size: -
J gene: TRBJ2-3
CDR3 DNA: TGTGCCACCAGCAGTCTGAGCGGGAGTTCGCCAGATACGCAGTATTTT
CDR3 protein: CATSSLSGSSPDTQYF

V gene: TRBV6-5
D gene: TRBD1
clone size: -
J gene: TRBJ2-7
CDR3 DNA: TGTGCCAGCAGTCGACAGGGGACCTCCTACGAGCAGTACTTC
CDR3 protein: CASSRQGTSYEQYF

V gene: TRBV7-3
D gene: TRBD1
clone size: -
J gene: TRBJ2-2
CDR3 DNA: TGTGCCAGCAGCTTATTCGGCGGACAGGGGAACACCGGGGAGCTGTTTTTT
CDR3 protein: CASSLFGGQGNTGELFF

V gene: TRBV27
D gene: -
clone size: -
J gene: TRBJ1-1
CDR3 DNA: TGTGCCAGCGGGTTAGCTCCGGGGACTGAAGCTTTCTTT
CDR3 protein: CASGLAPGTEAFF

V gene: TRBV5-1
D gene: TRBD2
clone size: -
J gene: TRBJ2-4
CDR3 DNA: TGCGCCAGCAGCTTGTTAGCTAGCGGGAACAACATTCAGTACTTC
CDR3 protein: CASSLLASGNNIQYF

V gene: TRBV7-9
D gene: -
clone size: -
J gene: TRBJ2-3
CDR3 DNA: TGTGCCAGCAGCCGGATTGAGGGGCAGTATTTT
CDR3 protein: CASSRIEGQYF

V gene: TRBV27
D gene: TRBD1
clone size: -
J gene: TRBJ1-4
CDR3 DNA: TGTGCCAGCAAAGCCTGGGACAGCTTAGGCCAGGGTGAAAAACTGTTTTTT
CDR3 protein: CASKAWDSLGQGEKLFF

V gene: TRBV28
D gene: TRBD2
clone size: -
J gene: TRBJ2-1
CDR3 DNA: TGTGCCAGCAGACCGGGGCAGGGGACTAGCGTCCAAGATGAGCAGTTCTTC
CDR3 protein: CASRPGQGTSVQDEQFF

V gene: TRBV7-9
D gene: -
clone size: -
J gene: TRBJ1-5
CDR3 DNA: TGTGCCAGCAGCCTGGCCGGAGGAGATCAGCCCCAGCATTTT
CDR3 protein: CASSLAGGDQPQHF

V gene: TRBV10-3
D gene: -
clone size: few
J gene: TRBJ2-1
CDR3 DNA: TGTGCCATCAGTGACCGGGACTTCATTAGGAATGAGCAGTTCTTC
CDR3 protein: CAISDRDFIRNEQFF

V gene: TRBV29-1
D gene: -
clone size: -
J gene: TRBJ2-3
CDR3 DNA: TGCAGCGCCGCATCTACAGGGAGCACAGATACGCAGTATTTT
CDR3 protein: CSAASTGSTDTQYF

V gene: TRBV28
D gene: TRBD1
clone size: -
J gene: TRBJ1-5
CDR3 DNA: TGTGCCAGCAGTCCCCTCGGGACAGATAATCAGCCCCAGCATTTT
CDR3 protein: CASSPLGTDNQPQHF

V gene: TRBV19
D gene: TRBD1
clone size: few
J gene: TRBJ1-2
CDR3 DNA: TGTGCCAGTACCGAGGACAGGACTAACTATGGCTACACCTTC
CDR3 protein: CASTEDRTNYGYTF

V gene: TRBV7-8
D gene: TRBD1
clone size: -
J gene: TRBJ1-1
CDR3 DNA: TGTGCCAGCAGCAGCCGGGACAGGGGGCTCCCTGAAGCTTTCTTT
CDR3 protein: CASSSRDRGLPEAFF

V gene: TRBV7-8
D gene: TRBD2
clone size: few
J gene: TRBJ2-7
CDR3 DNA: TGTGCCAGCAGCTCGAGGACTAGCGAGTTTTCCGAGCAGTACTTC
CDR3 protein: CASSSRTSEFSEQYF